This record looks at one TCR beta chain sequence and its context. Its antigen remains unidentified. The data stem from a study of T cell responses to AZD1222 COVID-19 vaccine. Only in-frame clones appear in the TCRdb table, and some are missing; sequencing was by immunoSEQ multiplex PCR. The repertoire holds about 110,000 clones, with roughly 88% as singletons. General study results and limits: Clonal diversity may have been underestimated, and the donors were mostly white British, with more females than males.

This TCR derives from an adult in good health. Sequenced here: peripheral blood, sampled on day 0 of AZD1222 vaccination.

CDR3 sequence reads: CASSFREGYTYEQYF. DNA for the CDR3: TGTGCCAGCAGCTTCCGGGAGGGGTACACCTACGAGCAGTACTTC. This rearrangement joins TRBV7-8 to TRBJ2-7, with 8 nucleotides matching TRBD2. Looked up from germline, CDR1 is SGHVS and CDR2 is FQNEAQ. The CDR3 runs 15 residues. V was clipped by 3 bases and J by 2 bases; unmatched bases: 6.